Listed here are 26 T cell receptor beta chains from one sample, sequenced in a study of breast tumors, draining lymph nodes, adjacent tissues. Breast cancer patients provided tissue from their axillary draining lymph nodes. TCRdb re-derived calls from the multiplex PCR reads in MiXCR, one entry per CDR3 protein. The sample yields about 180,000 distinct CDR3 sequences, approximately 33% seen once. Sequenced: axillary lymph node tissue. The receptors here all came from a female donor with breast cancer. Some clones in this sample may be carry-over from other donors' samples.

In the case of this clonotype: This may arise from a read error, as a much more abundant clone is one base away. The chain joins TRBV20-1 to TRBJ2-7, with 7 nucleotides matching TRBD2. Germline V gene lookup returns CDR1 DFQATT and CDR2 SNEGSKA (reference sequence). The CDR3 spans 13 residues. The CDR3 region is CSAREGGSYEQHF. DNA for the CDR3: TGCAGTGCTAGAGAGGGGGGGTCCTACGAGCAGCACTTC.

Details on this clonotype: A much larger clone lies one base from this, so it may be a read error. This sequence joins TRBV13 and TRBJ2-5; perhaps TRBD2 as D (5 bases). The CDR3 runs to 14 residues. Germline V lookup: CDR1 PRHDT, CDR2 FYEKMQ (reference sequence). With 8 bases removed from V and 0 bases from J, the gap between germline ends came to 13 bases. In DNA form, the CDR3 reads TGTGCCAGCGGCGCACCGGGGTACCAAGAGACCCAGTACTTC. It translates to CASGAPGYQETQYF.

This clonotype was counted ten times or more. The V call is TRBV9, the J call TRBJ2-2; TRBD1 agrees at 7 bases. This CDR3 is 13 amino acids long. The germline V gene has CDR1 SGDLS and CDR2 YYNGEE. V dropped 5 bases and J dropped 5; count of bases not matched to a gene: 3. CDR3 in DNA: TGTGCCAGCAGGGGACAGCTTACCGGGGAGCTGTTTTTT. It codes for CASRGQLTGELFF.

This clonotype was counted at least ten times. One end of the junction does not line up with germline, which may come from a read error. The chain has TRBV7-3 and TRBJ2-5; 7 positions match TRBD2. The CDR3 is 17 amino acids. Germline V gene data show CDR1 as SGHTA and CDR2 as FQGTGA. CDR3 nucleotides: TGTGCCAGCAGCCCCCGGAGGCTAGCGGAGTACCAAGAGCCCCAGTACTTC. It codes for CASSPRRLAEYQEPQYF.

The V gene is TRBV29-1, the J gene TRBJ1-2; possible D gene TRBD1, 6 bases. V was shortened by 6 bases and J by 1 base, with 18 bases between the two germline ends. The CDR3 has 15 residues. Germline V gene sequence: CDR1 SQVTM, CDR2 ANQGSEA. This CDR3 reads CSVTGGGALNYGYTF. The CDR3 coding sequence is TGCAGCGTGACAGGTGGTGGGGCACTTAACTATGGCTACACCTTC.

On this clonotype itself: Being one base from a much bigger clone, this may be a read error. This chain connects TRBV5-5 to TRBJ2-7; 8 nucleotides align to TRBD1. This CDR3 is 15 amino acids long. Germline V gives CDR1 SGHKS, CDR2 YYEKEE (reference sequence). CDR3 sequence: CASGLGTGSTYEQYF. CDR3 nucleotides: TGTGCCAGCGGCTTGGGGACAGGTTCGACCTACGAGCAGTACTTC.

There are a few counts of this clonotype. An end of the junction differs from the germline gene, which may be a read error. The chain is built from TRBV30 and TRBJ1-1; D is perhaps TRBD1 (5 bases). Germline CDR1 and CDR2: GTSNPN and SVGIG (reference sequence). The CDR3 totals 10 residues. CDR3 region: CALTGAETFF. The CDR3, as DNA: TGTGCCTTGACCGGGGCTGAAACTTTCTTT.

This clonotype was picked up many times. This chain links TRBV20-1 with TRBJ2-7, with TRBD2 as a possible D gene (5 bases). Germline CDR1 and CDR2: DFQATT and SNEGSKA (reference sequence). Trimming took 3 bases from V and 4 from J, leaving 10 bases between them. This CDR3 spans 12 amino acids. The CDR3 DNA is TGCAGTGCTAGTGAGGGCCGGTACGAGCAGTACTTC. This translates into CSASEGRYEQYF.

Points on this clonotype: Just one base apart from a much larger clone, this may be a read error. The chain links TRBV5-4 to TRBJ1-6; D unresolved. The CDR3 is 16 residues long. V gave up 0 bases and J gave up 0 bases, with 7 bases separating them. Looked up from germline, CDR1 is SGHNT and CDR2 is YYREEE (reference sequence). The CDR3, as DNA: TGTGCCAGCAGCTTGGACCCAACCTCCTATAATTCACCCCTCCACTTT. Encoded protein: CASSLDPTSYNSPLHF. Using reference TRBV5-4 and TRBJ1-6 for the parts outside the CDR3, the full variable domain is ETGVTQSPTHLIKTRGQQVTLRCSSQSGHNTVSWYQQALGQGPQFIFQYYREEENGRGNFPPRFSGLQFPNYSSELNVNALELDDSALYLCASSLDPTSYNSPLHFGNGTRLTVT.

This clonotype was seen ten or more times. This chain connects TRBV7-2 to TRBJ2-7, with a tentative D call TRBD2 (7 bases). CDR1 is SGHTA and CDR2 is FQGNSA in the germline V gene. This CDR3 spans 14 amino acids. V was shortened by 6 bases and J by 5 bases, with 17 bases between the two germline ends. Here the CDR3 reads CASREGGGADEQYF. CDR3 nucleotide sequence: TGTGCCAGCAGGGAAGGAGGGGGGGCGGACGAGCAGTACTTC.

The chain links TRBV27 to TRBJ2-1; D may be TRBD1 (5 bases). V was cut by 3 bases and J by 0 bases, with 15 bases left in between. There are 17 residues in the CDR3. The germline V gene encodes CDR1 MNHEY and CDR2 SMNVEV (reference sequence). Here the CDR3 reads CASSFGSYRNSYNEQFF. The CDR3 nucleotides are TGTGCCAGCAGTTTCGGGTCGTACAGGAACTCCTACAATGAGCAGTTCTTC.

At least ten counts were recorded for this clonotype. The chain couples TRBV6-2 or TRBV6-3 to TRBJ2-5; no definite D call. V was clipped by 0 bases and J by 6 bases, with 5 bases between them. Germline lookup yields CDR1 MNHEY and CDR2 SVGEGT. CDR3 length: 12 amino acids. CDR3: CASSYSYKTQYF. The CDR3 coding sequence is TGTGCCAGCAGTTACTCCTATAAGACCCAGTACTTC.

This clonotype was counted at least ten times. The chain recombines TRBV3-1 with TRBJ2-2; TRBD1 is a possible D gene (6 bases). CDR3 length: 13 residues. Germline CDR1 LGHDT, CDR2 YNNKEL (reference sequence). Trimming cost V 6 bases and J 6 bases, with 11 bases left between them. CDR3 amino acids: CASRQGWAGELFF. The CDR3 DNA sequence: TGTGCCAGCAGACAGGGTTGGGCCGGGGAGCTGTTTTTT.

Worth noting for this clonotype: This may stem from a read error, because a much larger clone lies one nucleotide away. This chain links TRBV6-2 or TRBV6-3 with TRBJ1-5; D might be TRBD1 (5 bases). V lost 6 bases and J 7 bases, leaving 19 bases between the germline ends. This CDR3 comprises 15 residues. From germline, CDR1 is MNHEY and CDR2 SVGEGT. The CDR3 reads CASRRPTGGWQPQHF. CDR3 sequence (DNA): TGTGCCAGCAGGCGGCCGACGGGGGGTTGGCAGCCCCAGCATTTT.

This clonotype was detected ten times or more. A junction boundary mismatches the germline segment, possibly from a read error. V and J are TRBV7-7 and TRBJ2-3; TRBD1 matches 8 bases. Germline CDR1 SSHAT, CDR2 FNYEAQ (reference sequence). The length of the CDR3 is 18 residues. Written as DNA, the CDR3 is TGTGCTAGCAGCCCCGGTCCCGGGACAGGTCTTGGGGCAGATACGCAGTATTTT. Translating gives CASSPGPGTGLGADTQYF.

This clonotype was detected ten times or more. The rearrangement links TRBV3-1 to TRBJ2-1; 10 bases align to TRBD2. Trimming at V came to 6 bases and at J to 4 bases, leaving 6 bases not matched to a gene. The CDR3 consists of 15 residues. Germline-derived CDR1 and CDR2 are LGHDT and YNNKEL (reference sequence). CDR3 in DNA: TGTGCCAGCAGGGCAAGACTAGCGGGTTACAATGAGCAGTTCTTC. Its protein product is CASRARLAGYNEQFF.

The rearrangement uses TRBV5-6 and TRBJ1-5; tentative D call: TRBD1 (6 bases). The CDR3 extends over 15 amino acids. Germline CDR1 and CDR2: SGHDT and YYEEEE. The V and J ends lost 7 bases and 0 bases respectively, with 14 bases between them. In nucleotides, the CDR3 is TGTGCCAGCGGGGGCTTAGGGGATAGCAATCAGCCCCAGCATTTT. This gives the protein CASGGLGDSNQPQHF.

Many counts were recorded for this clonotype. The chain has TRBV7-3 and TRBJ2-3; 10 bases are shared with TRBD2. Germline-derived CDR1 and CDR2 are SGHTA and FQGTGA. CDR3 length: 17 residues. V was clipped by 1 base and J by 1 base; unmatched bases: 5. This CDR3 reads CASSLSPGTSGTDTQYF. CDR3 DNA: TGTGCCAGCAGCTTAAGCCCTGGGACTAGCGGCACAGATACGCAGTATTTT.

This clonotype was observed many times. J is TRBJ1-2 and V is TRBV9, with D possibly being TRBD1 (5 bases). Germline values: CDR1 SGDLS, CDR2 YYNGEE. The CDR3 totals 13 residues. V was shortened by 9 bases and J by 2 bases, with 14 bases between the two germline ends. The CDR3: CAIPDSRNYGYTF. As DNA, the CDR3 is TGTGCCATTCCAGACAGTCGAAACTATGGCTACACCTTC.

This clonotype was detected many times. The J gene is TRBJ2-7, the V gene TRBV5-8; 7 bases agree with TRBD1. Unmatched junction bases numbered 5, after V lost 2 bases and J lost 3 bases. The CDR3 has 14 amino acids. CDR1 and CDR2 (germline): SGHTS, YDEGEE. The CDR3 nucleotides read TGTGCCAGCAGCTTACAGACAGGGTTCTACGAGCAGTACTTC. Translated: CASSLQTGFYEQYF. Filled out from reference TRBV5-8 and TRBJ2-7, the complete variable domain reads EAGVTQSPTHLIKTRGQQATLRCSPISGHTSVYWYQQALGLGLQFLLWYDEGEERNRGNFPPRFSGRQFPNYSSELNVNALELEDSALYLCASSLQTGFYEQYFGPGTRLTVT.

The chain has TRBV30 and TRBJ1-1, with 9 nucleotides matching TRBD1. With 6 bases clipped from V and 0 bases from J, the junction kept 8 bases outside the gene matches. The germline V gene has CDR1 GTSNPN and CDR2 SVGIG (reference sequence). The CDR3 totals 15 residues. Here the CDR3 reads CACHDRGSMNTEAFF. The CDR3 DNA sequence: TGTGCCTGTCACGACAGGGGGAGTATGAACACTGAAGCTTTCTTT.

This clonotype has a single count. V gene TRBV29-1 combines with J gene TRBJ2-3; D perhaps matches TRBD2 (7 bases). Germline CDR1 reads SQVTM; CDR2 reads ANQGSEA. The CDR3 extends over 11 amino acids. The germline V and J ends were trimmed by 6 bases and 4 bases, with 8 bases remaining between them. The CDR3 reads CSVGGADTQYF. The CDR3 nucleotides read TGCAGCGTAGGGGGGGCAGATACGCAGTATTTT.

This clonotype is a singleton in its sample. This may be a read error: a much more frequent sequence differs by one nucleotide. J is TRBJ1-2 and V is TRBV28; maybe TRBD1 (5 bases). The V gene's germline CDR1 is MDHEN and CDR2 SYDVKM. The germline V and J ends were trimmed by 7 bases and 2 bases, with 17 bases remaining between them. The CDR3 length is 15 residues. CDR3 in amino acids: CASTYSGSPNYGYTF. Here the CDR3 DNA reads TGTGCCAGCACCTACTCAGGGTCCCCCAACTATGGCTACACCTTC.

About this clonotype itself: A much more abundant neighbour one base away suggests this may be a read error. The chain has TRBV28 and TRBJ1-2, with no clear D. The germline V gene has CDR1 MDHEN and CDR2 SYDVKM. CDR3 length: 12 residues. The CDR3 DNA reads TGTGCCAGCAGTTTCCCCTCTGGCGGCTGCACCTTC. It specifies CASSFPSGGCTF.

This clonotype has ten or more counts. The chain carries TRBV30 and TRBJ1-5; 9 bases fit TRBD1. V was pared by 3 bases and J by 5 bases, with 5 bases of the junction left unmatched. The CDR3 runs 14 residues. CDR1 is GTSNPN, CDR2 SVGIG, per germline (reference sequence). For the CDR3, the DNA is TGTGCCTGGAGCTCCGGGACAGGGTATCAGCCCCAGCATTTT. It codes for CAWSSGTGYQPQHF.

As concerns this clonotype: The CDR3 does not close with the conserved phenylalanine or tryptophan, likely indicating a read error. The DNA is left out, because the CDR3 cannot be placed on it with certainty; the CDR3 is given as TCRdb lists it. The chain couples TRBV4-3 to TRBJ2-5; the listed D gene, TRBD1, was not tested against the DNA. Per germline, CDR1 LGHNA and CDR2 YSLEER. The CDR3 is 9 residues long, counting both termini. The CDR3 loop reads CASSQDSGI.